This T cell receptor (beta chain) appears in the sequencing data of a study of shared clonotypes between healthy human individuals. Researchers divided each subset's genomic DNA evenly across several immunoSEQ plates. The data were produced by immunoSEQ multiplex PCR, yet TCRdb's version contains in-frame clones alone and is incomplete. Altogether about 580,000 clones are present, roughly 98% being singletons, with the ten largest covering 0.3%. Looked up from germline, CDR1 is MNHNS and CDR2 is SASEGT. V lost 3 bases, J lost 0 bases, and 6 bases lay in between. The CDR3 contains 14 residues. CD8 cells regarded as naive lacked CD45RO, were positively chosen for CCR7, and omitted terminally differentiated effector memory CD45RA+ cells. Points on this clone: This sample also contains other DNA sequences that code for the same CDR3.

The V gene is TRBV6-1, the J gene TRBJ2-1; D is unclear. This TCR was recovered from a man under 40 in good health. What was sequenced was naive CD8+ T cells sorted from blood. The CDR3 DNA sequence: TGTGCCAGCAGTGATGGGGACTCCTACAATGAGCAGTTCTTC. Translating gives CASSDGDSYNEQFF.